These 26 T cell receptor beta chains were sequenced from one sample in a study of human T cells and chemical hapten exposure. Noted time point: patch test 3, about 24 weeks after DPC sensitization. Specified treatment: therapeutic diphenylcyclopropenone sensitization with weekly scalp DPC. TCRdb ran MiXCR on the RACE reads and lists one entry per CDR3 protein. The top ten hold about 2.3% of the sample, which has roughly 200,000 distinct CDR3 sequences, around 25% seen once. This specimen was whole blood, taken in connection with sensitization to the hapten diphenylcyclopropenone (DPC). Source of these receptors: a woman in her thirties or forties with alopecia areata. Some clones in this sample may be carry-over from other donors' samples.

This clonotype was counted at least ten times. In DNA form, the CDR3 reads TGCAGCGTTGATGTTAGCGGGGGCACTGAAGCTTTCTTT. Amino acid sequence: CSVDVSGGTEAFF. The chain has TRBV29-1 and TRBJ1-1; maybe TRBD1 (5 bases). V was cut by 3 bases and J by 4 bases, with 12 bases left in between. The CDR3 has 13 residues. CDR1 is SQVTM, CDR2 ANQGSEA, per germline. Complete variable domain (other parts from reference TRBV29-1 and TRBJ1-1): SAVISQKPSRDICQRGTSLTIQCQVDSQVTMMFWYRQQPGQSLTLIATANQGSEATYESGFVIDKFPISRPNLTFSTLTVSNMSPEDSSIYLCSVDVSGGTEAFFGQGTRLTVV.

This clonotype has just a few counts. This chain connects TRBV7-2 to TRBJ2-3; 8 bases match TRBD1. The CDR3 consists of 15 residues. V lost 3 bases, J lost 4 bases, and 6 bases stayed unmatched. Germline lookup yields CDR1 SGHTA and CDR2 FQGNSA. CDR3 sequence reads: CASSFGQGWADTQYF. The CDR3, as DNA: TGTGCCAGCAGCTTCGGACAGGGATGGGCAGATACGCAGTATTTT.

V usage is TRBV20-1 and J usage is TRBJ1-2; D might be TRBD1 (6 bases). The CDR3 runs to 13 residues. CDR1 and CDR2 (germline): DFQATT, SNEGSKA (reference sequence). V lost 6 bases and J lost 4, with 15 bases in between. The CDR3 here is CSARDTRSYGYTF. The CDR3 DNA sequence: TGCAGTGCCCGGGACACCAGGAGCTATGGCTACACCTTC.

A few counts support this clonotype. The genes are TRBV20-1 and TRBJ2-2, with TRBD2 as a possible D gene (7 bases). CDR3 length: 15 residues. Germline V lookup: CDR1 DFQATT, CDR2 SNEGSKA (reference sequence). Trimming stripped 3 bases from V and 8 bases from J, with 19 bases between. This CDR3 is CSASPAGAGWGELFF. The CDR3 nucleotides are TGCAGTGCTAGCCCGGCGGGGGCCGGCTGGGGGGAGCTGTTTTTT.

This clonotype was counted a few times. This chain's CDR3 is CASSLVKTTGQPQHF. CDR3 DNA: TGTGCCAGCAGCTTAGTGAAGACTACGGGTCAGCCCCAGCATTTT. This chain uses TRBV7-2 with TRBJ1-5; D is uncertain. The CDR3 sequence is 15 residues long. Trimming pared 1 base from V and 6 bases from J, leaving 13 bases between. Germline V CDR1 and CDR2: SGHTA, FQGNSA.

The sample holds a few counts of this clonotype. V usage is TRBV2 and J usage is TRBJ1-4, with D possibly TRBD1 on 5 matching bases. Germline assignment: CDR1 SNHLY and CDR2 FYNNEI. V lost 6 bases to trimming and J lost 8 bases, with 16 bases between them. This CDR3 has 14 amino acids. In DNA form, the CDR3 reads TGTGCCAGCAGCATACAGGTCCCTGAGGAAAAACTGTTTTTT. This encodes CASSIQVPEEKLFF.

This clonotype was found a few times. This chain links TRBV7-2 with TRBJ2-7; a possible D gene is TRBD2 (5 bases). Germline CDR1 reads SGHTA; CDR2 reads FQGNSA. The CDR3 loop spans 15 amino acids. Trimming took off 4 bases at V and 0 bases at J, with 13 bases between the two ends. DNA of the CDR3: TGTGCCAGCAGCTCTAGCCCGCCCCCCTCCTACGAGCAGTACTTC. This encodes CASSSSPPPSYEQYF.

CDR3 DNA: TGTGCCAGCAGTTACAGGGTCGAGCAGTACTTC. It is translated as CASSYRVEQYF. The rearrangement uses TRBV28 and TRBJ2-7; tentatively, D is TRBD1 (6 bases). V dropped 4 bases and J dropped 6 bases, with 7 bases sitting between them. This CDR3 region has 11 residues. Germline V gene data show CDR1 as MDHEN and CDR2 as SYDVKM. The full variable domain, in which reference TRBV28 and TRBJ2-7 provide the parts outside the CDR3, is DVKVTQSSRYLVKRTGEKVFLECVQDMDHENMFWYRQDPGLGLRLIYFSYDVKMKEKGDIPEGYSVSREKKERFSLILESASTNQTSMYLCASSYRVEQYFGPGTRLTVT.

CDR3 DNA sequence: TGTGCCAGCTCACCAGGAAGGGAGCAGTACTTC. Translation gives CASSPGREQYF. The chain couples TRBV18 to TRBJ2-7; the D is unclear. The V end lost 2 bases, the J end lost 7 bases, and 6 bases lay between the germline ends. This CDR3 has 11 residues. Germline values: CDR1 KGHSH, CDR2 LQKENI.

The V gene is TRBV7-8, the J gene TRBJ2-2; D not resolved. Germline V gives CDR1 SGHVS, CDR2 FQNEAQ. The V and J ends lost 1 base and 5 bases respectively, with 14 bases between them. The CDR3 spans 16 residues. In DNA, the CDR3 is TGTGCCAGCAGCTTAGTCGGCGGTCCGCGGACCGGGGAGCTGTTTTTT. It specifies CASSLVGGPRTGELFF.

This sequence joins TRBV2 and TRBJ2-3; D call uncertain. The germline CDR1 and CDR2 sequences are SNHLY and FYNNEI. With 11 bases removed from V and 6 bases from J, the gap between germline ends came to 12 bases. The CDR3 is 11 residues long. CDR3 amino acids: CAGSKEDTQYF. CDR3 coding DNA: TGTGCCGGATCTAAGGAGGATACGCAGTATTTT.

The J gene is TRBJ2-5, the V gene TRBV14; no clear D gene. The germline V and J ends were trimmed by 1 base and 4 bases, with 7 bases remaining between them. Germline lookup yields CDR1 SGHDN and CDR2 FVKESK. This CDR3 spans 13 amino acids. CDR3 sequence reads: CASSQGWSETQYF. The CDR3 DNA sequence: TGTGCCAGCAGCCAAGGATGGTCAGAGACCCAGTACTTC.

CDR3 sequence: CSARDLQDPYQETQYF. In DNA, the CDR3 is TGCAGTGCTAGAGACTTACAGGATCCGTACCAAGAGACCCAGTACTTC. The genes are TRBV20-1 and TRBJ2-5; D is possibly TRBD1 (5 bases). This CDR3 region has 16 residues. V was clipped by 0 bases and J by 0 bases, with 14 bases between them. Germline lookup yields CDR1 DFQATT and CDR2 SNEGSKA (reference sequence).

This clonotype was seen only a few times. The gene calls are TRBV10-3 and TRBJ2-3, with 9 bases identical to TRBD1. The CDR3 is 14 amino acids. V dropped 6 bases and J dropped 6; count of bases not matched to a gene: 7. CDR1 ENHRY and CDR2 SYGVKD come from the germline V gene. The DNA of the CDR3 is TGTGCCATCAGGGAACAGGGGGCAGCTGATACGCAGTATTTT. Encoded protein: CAIREQGAADTQYF.

CDR3 residues: CASSLHWGPKVSGANVLTF. The DNA for the CDR3 is TGTGCCAGCAGTTTACACTGGGGACCAAAAGTATCTGGGGCCAACGTCCTGACTTTC. The chain recombines TRBV28 with TRBJ2-6; TRBD1 or TRBD2 may be the D gene (5 bases each). CDR1 and CDR2 (germline): MDHEN, SYDVKM. Trimming stripped 2 bases from V and 1 base from J, with 18 bases between. The length of the CDR3 is 19 residues.

The rearrangement joins TRBV28 to TRBJ2-5, with TRBD2 as a possible D gene (5 bases). Deletions cut 5 bases from V and 4 bases from J, with 17 bases between. There are 15 residues in the CDR3. Germline V gene sequence: CDR1 MDHEN, CDR2 SYDVKM. The CDR3 reads CASSPTRESGETQYF. For the CDR3, the DNA is TGTGCCAGCAGTCCTACGAGGGAATCTGGAGAGACCCAGTACTTC.

This clonotype appeared many times. The chain links TRBV5-1 to TRBJ2-3, with D hard to call. V shed 4 bases and J shed 7 bases, with 10 bases lying between them. Germline loops: CDR1 SGHRS, CDR2 YFSETQ. This CDR3 contains 12 residues. The CDR3 DNA is TGCGCCAGCAGCGGGCCCCAAAATACGCAGTATTTT. It specifies CASSGPQNTQYF. The full variable domain, rest sourced from reference TRBV5-1 and TRBJ2-3, is KAGVTQTPRYLIKTRGQQVTLSCSPISGHRSVSWYQQTPGQGLQFLFEYFSETQRNKGNFPGRFSGRQFSNSRSEMNVSTLELGDSALYLCASSGPQNTQYFGPGTRLTVL.

The rearrangement joins TRBV5-1 to TRBJ2-3; 15 nucleotides align to TRBD2. The trim removed 3 bases at V and 2 bases at J, leaving 16 bases unmatched. Germline V gene data show CDR1 as SGHRS and CDR2 as YFSETQ. This CDR3 comprises 21 residues. The CDR3 reads CASSSLGLAGGPSSLTDTQYF. The CDR3 DNA reads TGCGCCAGCAGCTCACTCGGACTAGCGGGAGGGCCCAGTTCCCTCACAGATACGCAGTATTTT.

This sequence joins TRBV4-3 and TRBJ1-2; TRBD1 matches at 9 bases. This CDR3 has 15 residues. The V gene's germline CDR1 is LGHNA and CDR2 YSLEER. J lost 4 bases, V lost 4 bases, and 7 bases had no gene match. In DNA, the CDR3 is TGCGCCAGCAGCCCCGCCAGGGGACAGGGCTATGGCTACACCTTC. The encoded protein is CASSPARGQGYGYTF.

This clonotype occurred a few times. CDR3 sequence: CASVSDRGGNQPQHF. The DNA for the CDR3 is TGTGCCAGCGTATCCGACAGGGGGGGCAATCAGCCCCAGCATTTT. The genes are TRBV27 and TRBJ1-5; 9 bases align to TRBD1. V shed 8 bases and J 2 bases; nucleotides not matched to a gene: 7. Germline CDR1 MNHEY, CDR2 SMNVEV (reference sequence). CDR3 size: 15 residues.

V usage is TRBV9 and J usage is TRBJ1-1; D is undetermined. The V gene lost 4 bases and the J gene lost 0 bases, with 10 bases spanning the gap. Germline CDR1 reads SGDLS; CDR2 reads YYNGEE. This CDR3 has 14 residues. The CDR3: CASSPGFMNTEAFF. The CDR3 DNA is TGTGCCAGCAGCCCCGGGTTCATGAACACTGAAGCTTTCTTT.

This clonotype has a handful of counts. The chain recombines TRBV6-2 or TRBV6-3 with TRBJ2-1, with unresolved D. The CDR3 has 12 amino acids. Germline CDR1 and CDR2: MNHEY and SVGEGT. Between the trimmed V and J ends, which lost 0 bases and 7 bases, there was a span of 4 bases. CDR3 in amino acids: CASSYSGNEQFF. CDR3 bases: TGTGCCAGCAGTTACTCAGGAAATGAGCAGTTCTTC.

The chain is built from TRBV27 and TRBJ1-5; D gene uncertain. CDR1 and CDR2 from the germline V gene are MNHEY and SMNVEV (reference sequence). V shed 8 bases and J shed 7 bases, with 15 bases lying between them. The CDR3 is made up of 13 amino acids. In DNA, the CDR3 is TGTGCCAGCTCTTTTATGATAGGGCAGCCCCAGCATTTT. Translating gives CASSFMIGQPQHF.

The J gene is TRBJ1-5, the V gene TRBV7-8; D call uncertain. The CDR3 spans 14 residues. Trimming removed 1 base from V and 4 bases from J, with 8 bases in between. Per the germline V gene, CDR1 is SGHVS and CDR2 is FQNEAQ. Here the CDR3 reads CASSLGRINQPQHF. The CDR3 DNA sequence: TGTGCCAGCAGCTTAGGGCGGATTAATCAGCCCCAGCATTTT. Full variable domain (rest looked up from reference TRBV7-8 and TRBJ1-5): GAGVSQSPRYKVAKRGQDVALRCDPISGHVSLFWYQQALGQGPEFLTYFQNEAQLDKSGLPSDRFFAERPEGSVSTLKIQRTQQEDSAVYLCASSLGRINQPQHFGDGTRLSIL.

The chain has TRBV10-3 and TRBJ2-3; D possibly corresponds to TRBD1 (5 bases). This CDR3 comprises 15 residues. The germline gives CDR1 ENHRY, CDR2 SYGVKD. V was shortened by 4 bases and J by 2 bases, with 13 bases between the two germline ends. CDR3 region: CAISAGLSFTDTQYF. Written as DNA, the CDR3 is TGTGCCATCAGTGCAGGGCTTTCCTTCACAGATACGCAGTATTTT.

This clonotype occurred once. This chain joins TRBV7-2 and TRBJ2-7, with 8 bases fitting TRBD1. V lost 1 base to trimming and J lost 5 bases; unmatched junction nucleotides: 7. In germline, CDR1 is SGHTA, CDR2 FQGNSA. This CDR3 spans 15 amino acids. The CDR3 DNA reads TGTGCCAGCAGCTTAGACAGGGGGAGAGTGGACGAGCAGTACTTC. This sequence encodes CASSLDRGRVDEQYF.